This T cell receptor beta chain was captured by sequencing in a study of T-cell reconstitution after alpha-beta-depleted transplantation in children. General study results and limits: The authors attributed T-cell counts and diversity one year after transplant mostly to newly produced T cells.

The sample holds many counts of this clonotype. Its cognate antigen is unknown. The TCRbeta library incorporated unique molecular identifiers. MiXCR, run by TCRdb on the PCR reads, gives a single entry per CDR3 protein. The sample shows about 200,000 distinct CDR3 sequences, 6.3% of them seen only once. This CDR3 has 17 residues. Trimming took 3 bases from V and 12 from J; bases not matched to a gene: 14. The V gene's germline CDR1 is SGHVS and CDR2 FQNEAQ. This clonotype originated in a girl less than two years old with combined immunodeficiency, due to receive a stem cell transplant. The chain carries TRBV7-8 and TRBJ1-6; 10 bases are a match to TRBD1. The specimen comprised PBMCs, sampled before TCRalphabeta/CD19-depleted stem cell transplant. The CDR3 reads CASSFNPGQGLGGPLHF. CDR3 DNA: TGTGCCAGCAGCTTTAATCCGGGACAGGGGTTAGGCGGACCCCTCCACTTT.